The 3 T cell receptor beta chains reported below all come from one sample, sequenced in a study of T cell responses to AZD1222 COVID-19 vaccine. Assay used: immunoSEQ multiplex PCR; TCRdb lists only in-frame clones, some missing. The profile covers 90,000 to 120,000 clones, with about 83% appearing a single time and approximately 3.3% taken by the ten largest. Sequencing used peripheral blood, obtained on day 0 of AZD1222 vaccination. Receptors were obtained from an adult in good health.

The chain employs TRBV19 and TRBJ1-4, with TRBD1 matching 9 bases. Germline assignment: CDR1 LNHDA and CDR2 SQIVND (reference sequence). The junction had 9 bases not matched to a gene; V was cut back by 3 bases and J by 4 bases. The CDR3 contains 17 residues. The CDR3 region has the DNA TGTGCCAGTAGTATCCCGGACAGGGGACTCTTTAATGAAAAACTGTTTTTT. Amino acid sequence: CASSIPDRGLFNEKLFF.

The chain joins TRBV19 to TRBJ1-5, with D unresolved. This CDR3 is 14 amino acids long. Looked up from germline, CDR1 is LNHDA and CDR2 is SQIVND (reference sequence). Trimming removed 3 bases from V and 2 bases from J, with 8 bases in between. CDR3 protein: CASSIRPGNQPQHF. The CDR3 DNA reads as TGTGCCAGTAGTATCCGCCCGGGCAATCAGCCCCAGCATTTT.

This rearrangement joins TRBV28 to TRBJ1-1; possible D gene TRBD1, 5 bases. V dropped 2 bases and J dropped 1 base, with 11 bases sitting between them. The CDR3 has 15 residues. Looked up from germline, CDR1 is MDHEN and CDR2 is SYDVKM. CDR3 loop: CASSLRTSTNTEAFF. CDR3 DNA sequence: TGTGCCAGCAGTTTACGGACATCCACGAACACTGAAGCTTTCTTT. Based on the CDR3 plus reference TRBV28 and TRBJ1-1, the full variable domain is DVKVTQSSRYLVKRTGEKVFLECVQDMDHENMFWYRQDPGLGLRLIYFSYDVKMKEKGDIPEGYSVSREKKERFSLILESASTNQTSMYLCASSLRTSTNTEAFFGQGTRLTVV.